Each of the 30 T cell receptor beta chains below was sequenced from the same sample in a study of blood T cell repertoires in COVID-19. Sequencing used immunoSEQ multiplex PCR; TCRdb keeps in-frame clones, though not all of them. The table lists 95,000 to 110,000 clones, over 80% of them singletons, with approximately 15% in the top ten. Sequenced input: peripheral blood. These receptors all stem from a man over 45 with acute or convalescent COVID-19.

This chain links TRBV18 with TRBJ2-2; TRBD1 matches 7 bases. The V segment lost 1 base and the J segment 4 bases; nucleotides outside the gene matches: 6. The germline CDR1 and CDR2 sequences are KGHSH and LQKENI. This CDR3 is 16 amino acids long. The CDR3 nucleotides read TGTGCCAGCTCACCACGAGAGGGGGCCGGCACCGGGGAGCTGTTTTTT. Translation: CASSPREGAGTGELFF.

This chain uses TRBV6-5 with TRBJ2-5; D remains unclear. V lost 2 bases, J lost 3 bases, and 10 bases lay in between. The germline V gene encodes CDR1 MNHEY and CDR2 SVGAGI. The CDR3 length is 14 residues. The CDR3 DNA reads as TGTGCCAGCAGTTACCGGCAAGGAGAAGAGACCCAGTACTTC. As protein: CASSYRQGEETQYF.

The chain couples TRBV6-2 or TRBV6-3 to TRBJ1-5; a weak D match, TRBD1 (5 bases). Trimming removed 3 bases from V and 0 bases from J, with 12 bases in between. CDR1 is MNHEY and CDR2 is SVGEGT in the germline V gene. This CDR3 spans 16 amino acids. The DNA for the CDR3 is TGTGCCAGCAGTTATGAAGGAGGGACTAGCAATCAGCCCCAGCATTTT. Translated, it gives CASSYEGGTSNQPQHF.

J is TRBJ2-5 and V is TRBV18; 9 bases line up with TRBD1. Trimming took 3 bases from V and 6 from J; bases not matched to a gene: 11. Germline CDR1 reads KGHSH; CDR2 reads LQKENI. The CDR3 runs 16 residues. DNA for the CDR3: TGTGCCAGCTCACCGACCAATCCGACAGGGGGTAAGACCCAGTACTTC. Translating it yields CASSPTNPTGGKTQYF.

The chain carries TRBV2 and TRBJ2-5; TRBD1 aligns across 8 bases. The germline V gene encodes CDR1 SNHLY and CDR2 FYNNEI. The CDR3 has 13 amino acids. V shed 7 bases and J 1 base; nucleotides not matched to a gene: 2. The CDR3, as DNA: TGTGCCAGCAATACAGGGGGCCAAGAGACCCAGTACTTC. Translating it yields CASNTGGQETQYF.

The J gene is TRBJ2-1, the V gene TRBV9; 11 bases are shared with TRBD2. After removal of 3 bases from V and 4 bases from J, the junction contained 3 bases not matched to a gene. Per germline, CDR1 SGDLS and CDR2 YYNGEE. This CDR3 has 15 amino acids. In DNA form, the CDR3 reads TGTGCCAGCAGCGAGACTAGCGGGATATACAATGAGCAGTTCTTC. Its translation: CASSETSGIYNEQFF.

The V and J genes are TRBV3-1 (or the pseudogene TRBV3-2) and TRBJ2-3; the match to TRBD2 covers 7 bases. With V trimmed by 1 base and J by 0 bases, 1 base remained unmatched. The CDR3 loop spans 15 amino acids. Per germline, CDR1 LGHDT and CDR2 YNNKEL (reference sequence). The CDR3 here is CASSQAGGSTDTQYF. CDR3 DNA: TGTGCCAGCAGCCAAGCGGGAGGCAGCACAGATACGCAGTATTTT.

This sequence joins TRBV11-3 and TRBJ2-3; maybe TRBD1 (6 bases). V shed 5 bases and J shed 2 bases, with 11 bases lying between them. CDR1 SGHNT and CDR2 YENEEA come from the germline V gene. This CDR3 contains 14 residues. CDR3 sequence: CASSIGGVTDTQYF. The CDR3 coding sequence is TGTGCCAGCAGCATAGGGGGAGTCACAGATACGCAGTATTTT. The full variable domain, completed using reference TRBV11-3 and TRBJ2-3, is EAGVVQSPRYKIIEKKQPVAFWCNPISGHNTLYWYLQNLGQGPELLIRYENEEAVDDSQLPKDRFSAERLKGVDSTLKIQPAELGDSAVYLCASSIGGVTDTQYFGPGTRLTVL.

The genes are TRBV24-1 and TRBJ2-1, with TRBD2 identical over 14 bases. The length of the CDR3 is 17 residues. The germline V gene encodes CDR1 KGHDR and CDR2 SFDVKD. J gave up 5 bases and V 3 bases, and 5 bases lay outside the gene matches. CDR3 sequence (DNA): TGTGCCACCAGTGATAATGGACTAGCGGGAGGAGACAATGAGCAGTTCTTC. Translated: CATSDNGLAGGDNEQFF.

CDR3 DNA sequence: TGCAGCGTGGACAGGGGGCTTGAAGAGACCCAGTACTTC. Translated, it gives CSVDRGLEETQYF. V and J are TRBV29-1 and TRBJ2-5; 11 bases are a match to TRBD1. V was pared by 6 bases and J by 3 bases, with 3 bases of the junction left unmatched. Germline CDR1 reads SQVTM; CDR2 reads ANQGSEA. The CDR3 is made up of 13 amino acids.

As DNA, the CDR3 is TGTGCCAGCCCTGGGGGCCCTGGCTATGGCTACACCTTC. Encoded protein: CASPGGPGYGYTF. V is TRBV12-3 or TRBV12-4 and J is TRBJ1-2; TRBD1 is a possible D gene (6 bases). The CDR3 runs 13 residues. V was clipped by 8 bases and J by 4 bases, with 14 bases between them.

The rearrangement links TRBV11-2 to TRBJ1-4; possibly TRBD1 for D (5 bases). CDR3 length: 16 residues. The germline gives CDR1 SGHAT, CDR2 FQNNGV. V lost 0 bases to trimming and J lost 7 bases, with 15 bases between them. DNA of the CDR3: TGTGCCAGCAGCTTAGACCCCAGGGCTTGGGGTGAAAAACTGTTTTTT. It codes for CASSLDPRAWGEKLFF.

The chain carries TRBV6-5 and TRBJ2-5, with 14 bases matching TRBD2. V lost 8 bases to trimming and J lost 14 bases; unmatched junction nucleotides: 10. Per the germline V gene, CDR1 is MNHEY and CDR2 is SVGAGI. The CDR3 contains 13 residues. CDR3 amino acids: CASGTSGRGMRYF. The CDR3, as DNA: TGTGCCAGCGGGACTAGCGGGAGAGGAATGCGATACTTC.

This chain joins TRBV7-9 and TRBJ1-1, with D possibly TRBD1 on 6 matching bases. V gave up 1 base and J gave up 5 bases, with 17 bases separating them. There are 16 residues in the CDR3. Germline CDR1 reads SEHNR; CDR2 reads FQNEAQ (reference sequence). Here the CDR3 reads CASSLGFSGGRTEAFF. The CDR3 nucleotides read TGTGCCAGCAGCTTAGGGTTCTCGGGGGGCAGGACTGAAGCTTTCTTT.

The chain links TRBV5-6 to TRBJ1-1, with a tentative D call TRBD1 (5 bases). The CDR3 totals 14 residues. Looked up from germline, CDR1 is SGHDT and CDR2 is YYEEEE. The V gene lost 4 bases and the J gene lost 3 bases, with 13 bases spanning the gap. The CDR3 reads CASSPRQKDTEAFF. CDR3 coding DNA: TGTGCCAGCAGCCCCAGACAGAAGGACACTGAAGCTTTCTTT. Based on the CDR3 plus reference TRBV5-6 and TRBJ1-1, the full variable domain is DAGVTQSPTHLIKTRGQQVTLRCSPKSGHDTVSWYQQALGQGPQFIFQYYEEEERQRGNFPDRFSGHQFPNYSSELNVNALLLGDSALYLCASSPRQKDTEAFFGQGTRLTVV.

The rearrangement uses TRBV7-9 and TRBJ1-1; D not resolved. V gave up 2 bases and J gave up 6 bases, with 7 bases separating them. CDR3 size: 12 residues. Germline loops: CDR1 SEHNR, CDR2 FQNEAQ (reference sequence). The DNA of the CDR3 is TGTGCCAGCAGCTTATTGAGAGCTGAAGCTTTCTTT. Protein product: CASSLLRAEAFF.

The chain is built from TRBV19 and TRBJ1-5; D remains unclear. Germline CDR1 reads LNHDA; CDR2 reads SQIVND (reference sequence). With 2 bases removed from V and 3 bases from J, the gap between germline ends came to 11 bases. The CDR3 is 15 residues long. The CDR3 reads CASSILSRINQPQHF. Here the CDR3 DNA reads TGTGCCAGTAGTATATTGTCCAGGATCAATCAGCCCCAGCATTTT.

The chain recombines TRBV5-1 with TRBJ2-2; TRBD2 agrees at 9 bases. The CDR3 loop spans 14 amino acids. V shed 4 bases and J 13 bases; nucleotides not matched to a gene: 11. The germline V gene encodes CDR1 SGHRS and CDR2 YFSETQ. CDR3 amino acids: CASSEAGTSKRLFF. CDR3 coding DNA: TGCGCCAGCAGCGAGGCCGGGACTAGCAAGAGGCTGTTTTTT.

The chain recombines TRBV6-1 with TRBJ1-4, with no clear D. CDR1 and CDR2 (germline): MNHNS, SASEGT. The V end was cut by 0 bases, the J end by 9 bases, with 11 bases between. CDR3 length: 14 amino acids. The CDR3 region has the DNA TGTGCCAGCAGTGAAGCGCGGAGCGTCCAAAAACTGTTTTTT. It specifies CASSEARSVQKLFF.

The rearrangement links TRBV6-5 to TRBJ2-7; D gene ambiguous. CDR3 length: 12 amino acids. The germline V gene has CDR1 MNHEY and CDR2 SVGAGI. The ends were cut back, 0 bases at V and 5 bases at J, with 5 bases in the middle. The CDR3 sequence: CASSYSRDEQYF. DNA of the CDR3: TGTGCCAGCAGTTACTCGAGAGACGAGCAGTACTTC.

This clone was seen only once. This rearrangement joins TRBV28 to TRBJ1-5; D is unclear. CDR1 and CDR2 (germline): MDHEN, SYDVKM. Trimming removed 6 bases at V and 3 bases at J, with 15 bases between. The CDR3 consists of 15 residues. The CDR3 spells CASSTNPGFNQPQHF. As DNA, the CDR3 is TGTGCCAGCAGCACTAATCCGGGTTTCAATCAGCCCCAGCATTTT.

The chain combines TRBV6-5 with TRBJ1-2; D is possibly TRBD1 (5 bases). This CDR3 has 15 amino acids. Germline V CDR1 and CDR2: MNHEY, SVGAGI. With 7 bases removed from V and 1 base from J, the gap between germline ends came to 16 bases. In DNA form, the CDR3 reads TGTGCCAGCAACACCCGCGGGGGTGGTAACTATGGCTACACCTTC. Protein product: CASNTRGGGNYGYTF.

The chain uses TRBV10-3 and TRBJ2-1, with 7 bases lining up with TRBD2. Trimming removed 4 bases from V and 5 bases from J; junction bases left unmatched: 2. CDR3 length: 13 amino acids. The germline V gene encodes CDR1 ENHRY and CDR2 SYGVKD. The CDR3 DNA follows: TGTGCCATCAGTGGGCTAGCGGACAATGAGCAGTTCTTC. Its translation is CAISGLADNEQFF.

The table lists this clone with a few counts. The rearrangement links TRBV19 to TRBJ1-4, with D possibly matching TRBD1 (5 bases). The V end lost 6 bases, the J end lost 7 bases, and 12 bases lay between the germline ends. Looked up from germline, CDR1 is LNHDA and CDR2 is SQIVND (reference sequence). The CDR3 sequence is 13 residues long. The CDR3 DNA is TGTGCCAGTAGCCCCTCCGGGGGTGAAAAACTGTTTTTT. Translating gives CASSPSGGEKLFF.

V and J are TRBV7-6 and TRBJ2-1, with TRBD1 as a possible D gene (6 bases). This CDR3 region has 13 residues. CDR1 and CDR2 (germline): SGHVS, FNYEAQ. Trimming removed 4 bases at V and 4 bases at J, with 8 bases between. CDR3 nucleotides: TGTGCCAGCAGCTACAGGGAATACAATGAGCAGTTCTTC. Residues: CASSYREYNEQFF.

This rearrangement joins TRBV5-6 to TRBJ1-1; D remains unclear. Trimming removed 0 bases from V and 4 bases from J, with 4 bases in between. The CDR3 spans 12 residues. Germline CDR1 and CDR2: SGHDT and YYEEEE. The CDR3 here is CASSLGSTEAFF. CDR3 nucleotides: TGTGCCAGCAGCTTGGGGAGCACTGAAGCTTTCTTT.

This chain connects TRBV5-1 to TRBJ2-1; perhaps TRBD1 as D (6 bases). The CDR3 totals 15 residues. Germline CDR1 SGHRS, CDR2 YFSETQ. Trimming pared 0 bases from V and 4 bases from J, leaving 11 bases between. The chain's CDR3 is CASSLDGQLYNEQFF. In DNA, the CDR3 is TGCGCCAGCAGCTTGGACGGACAGTTATACAATGAGCAGTTCTTC.

This sequence joins TRBV21-1 and TRBJ2-3; the table calls TRBD1, which could not be checked here. TRBV21-1 is termed a pseudogene. The CDR3 has 13 residues. This CDR3 reads CASSRDTTDTQYF. CDR3 DNA sequence: TGTGCCAGCAGCAGGGACACTACAGATACGCAGTATTTT.

The chain joins TRBV7-2 to TRBJ2-3, with TRBD1 identical over 10 bases. Germline V lookup: CDR1 SGHTA, CDR2 FQGNSA. V was pared by 4 bases and J by 4 bases, with 8 bases of the junction left unmatched. This CDR3 comprises 16 residues. The DNA of the CDR3 is TGTGCCAGCAGCTCCGGGGACAGGGGTGGCGCAGATACGCAGTATTTT. Residues: CASSSGDRGGADTQYF.

V usage is TRBV29-1 and J usage is TRBJ2-7; tentatively, D is TRBD1 (6 bases). Germline lookup yields CDR1 SQVTM and CDR2 ANQGSEA. CDR3 size: 11 residues. Trimming removed 6 bases from V and 3 bases from J, with 9 bases in between. The CDR3 region is CSVGQNYEQYF. CDR3 nucleotides: TGCAGCGTCGGACAGAACTACGAGCAGTACTTC.